This T cell receptor beta chain was documented in a study of blood T cell repertoires in COVID-19. Study-level background: Researchers got acute and convalescent COVID-19 samples from the United States, Italy and Spain. In each case, the material was cDNA or gDNA derived from T cells, B-cell-depleted T cells, or PBMCs.

V dropped 1 base and J dropped 4 bases, with 12 bases sitting between them. Per germline, CDR1 SGHTA and CDR2 FQGNSA. This CDR3 has 15 amino acids. As originally analysed: Scientists estimated how many nucleated cells there were by amplifying reference gene primers. Some clones are missing from TCRdb's copy, which holds only in-frame ones; the method was immunoSEQ multiplex PCR. V and J calls and clone size are copied from that table; D and trimming were computed from the DNA. The sample has about 270,000 clones; roughly 85% are singletons. The chain combines TRBV7-2 with TRBJ2-3; a possible D gene is TRBD2 (5 bases). Sequenced material: peripheral blood. The receptor comes from a young woman with acute or convalescent COVID-19. The CDR3 nucleotides are TGTGCCAGCAGCTTAGTAGCGAGGAGTCCAGATACGCAGTATTTT. Its protein product is CASSLVARSPDTQYF.